These 8 T cell receptor beta chains were all obtained from the same sample, sequenced in a study of CD8 T cells in Susac syndrome. An amount of RNA that ranged from roughly 0.5 to 1 ug was reverse transcribed with random hexamers. TCRdb passed the immunoSEQ multiplex PCR reads through MiXCR, listing each CDR3 protein once. The sample includes approximately 200,000 distinct CDR3 sequences, 85% to 95% seen only once; the top ten take 0.07% to 0.095%. Sequenced material: CD4+ T cells from PBMCs. The receptors derive from a human donor with multiple sclerosis.

The rearrangement links TRBV11-2 to TRBJ1-1; D may be TRBD1 (5 bases). The germline CDR1 and CDR2 sequences are SGHAT and FQNNGV. The V end was cut by 4 bases, the J end by 0 bases, with 12 bases between. This CDR3 has 15 amino acids. The CDR3 sequence: CASSSRDMVNTEAFF. In DNA form, the CDR3 reads TGTGCCAGCAGCTCCAGGGATATGGTGAACACTGAAGCTTTCTTT.

This clonotype was seen a single time. V is TRBV6-4 and J is TRBJ2-1; D may correspond to TRBD1 or TRBD2 (5 bases each). Germline-derived CDR1 and CDR2 are MRHNA and SNTAGT. This CDR3 has 14 residues. Trimming took off 8 bases at V and 7 bases at J, with 18 bases between the two ends. The CDR3, as DNA: TGTGCCAGCTCTCCAGAGGGGCCGGGTAATGAGCAGTTCTTC. Translated: CASSPEGPGNEQFF.

The chain is built from TRBV20-1 and TRBJ2-1; 8 bases are a match to TRBD2. The germline CDR1 and CDR2 sequences are DFQATT and SNEGSKA (reference sequence). The V and J ends lost 6 bases and 12 bases, in that order; junction bases with no gene match: 13. The CDR3 runs 13 residues. CDR3 amino acids: CSAQQPETSVQFF. CDR3 bases: TGCAGTGCCCAACAACCGGAGACTAGCGTGCAGTTCTTC.

This clonotype was recorded once. The chain is built from TRBV6-1 and TRBJ2-7, with 14 nucleotides matching TRBD2. Trimming took 10 bases from V and 3 from J; bases not matched to a gene: 14. The CDR3 is 17 residues long. Germline V gene data show CDR1 as MNHNS and CDR2 as SASEGT. The CDR3 bases are TGTGCCACCGCAAAGACTAGCGGGGGGGCATTTTTCTACGAGCAGTACTTC. This gives the protein CATAKTSGGAFFYEQYF.

The chain links TRBV12-3 or TRBV12-4 to TRBJ1-4, with D unresolved. The CDR3 has 13 amino acids. V dropped 5 bases and J dropped 10 bases, with 14 bases sitting between them. DNA of the CDR3: TGTGCCAGCAGTCGGGGAATTGACGGAAAACTGTTTTTT. Translation gives CASSRGIDGKLFF.

The V and J genes are TRBV30 and TRBJ1-2, with D uncertain. This CDR3 is built from 12 residues. CDR1 and CDR2 (germline): GTSNPN, SVGIG (reference sequence). Deletions cut 0 bases from V and 6 bases from J, with 8 bases between. CDR3 DNA: TGTGCCTGGAGTGTAAGTGGAAATGGCTACACCTTC. Amino acids: CAWSVSGNGYTF.

The V call is TRBV20-1, the J call TRBJ2-1, with 16 positions matching TRBD2. The germline V gene encodes CDR1 DFQATT and CDR2 SNEGSKA (reference sequence). Trimming removed 7 bases from V and 6 bases from J; junction bases left unmatched: 9. The CDR3 contains 16 residues. The chain's CDR3 is CSVKGTSGGVGNEQFF. CDR3 sequence (DNA): TGCAGTGTAAAAGGGACTAGCGGGGGGGTTGGCAATGAGCAGTTCTTC.

The chain joins TRBV6-1 to TRBJ1-1; the D gene is possibly TRBD1 (5 bases). In germline, CDR1 is MNHNS, CDR2 SASEGT. The CDR3 consists of 18 residues. V was shortened by 2 bases and J by 0 bases, with 19 bases between the two germline ends. The CDR3 coding sequence is TGTGCCAGCAGTGAATCGGGCGGGGGAGTAGGCATGAACACTGAAGCTTTCTTT. This translates into CASSESGGGVGMNTEAFF.